What follows are 17 T cell receptor beta chains derived from one specimen sequenced in a study of cytomegalovirus exposure and HLA in healthy donors. Vbeta (60) and Jbeta (13) primers were used in the PCR. Some clones are missing from TCRdb's copy, which holds only in-frame ones; the method was immunoSEQ multiplex PCR. The repertoire holds about 94,000 clones, with approximately 7.1% as singletons. The sample was PBMCs. These receptors came from a man aged 45 to 65 in good health and CMV-seronegative.

The chain joins TRBV7-2 to TRBJ2-2; tentative D call: TRBD2 (6 bases). Trimming cost V 1 base and J 4 bases, with 13 bases left between them. The CDR3 is 16 residues long. Germline V lookup: CDR1 SGHTA, CDR2 FQGNSA. The DNA of the CDR3 is TGTGCCAGCAGCTTAGGAGCGGGTGGGGGCACCGGGGAGCTGTTTTTT. Its translation is CASSLGAGGGTGELFF.

The CDR3 is CASGGMAEQDIGNQPQHF. The CDR3 DNA sequence: TGCGCCAGCGGTGGGATGGCAGAACAGGACATAGGCAATCAGCCCCAGCATTTT. This sequence joins TRBV10-1 and TRBJ1-5, with D possibly being TRBD1 (5 bases). Trimming took 8 bases from V and 2 from J, leaving 25 bases between them. The germline gives CDR1 WNHNN, CDR2 SYGVQD (reference sequence). The CDR3 has 18 amino acids.

The chain joins TRBV19 to TRBJ1-5; TRBD1 might be the D (5 bases). Between the trimmed V and J ends, which lost 7 bases and 2 bases, there was a span of 6 bases. Germline V gene sequence: CDR1 LNHDA, CDR2 SQIVND (reference sequence). The CDR3 has 12 residues. DNA of the CDR3: TGTGCCAGTACCAGGGGCAATCAGCCCCAGCATTTT. Protein: CASTRGNQPQHF.

The J gene is TRBJ1-5, the V gene TRBV10-3; no clear D gene. Germline loops: CDR1 ENHRY, CDR2 SYGVKD. This CDR3 contains 13 residues. The ends were cut back, 6 bases at V and 6 bases at J, with 12 bases in the middle. The CDR3 loop is CAIRAGRGQPQHF. As DNA, the CDR3 is TGTGCCATCAGGGCGGGGAGAGGTCAGCCCCAGCATTTT.

There are a few counts of this clone. The chain joins TRBV19 to TRBJ1-5; 7 bases are a match to TRBD1. This CDR3 spans 14 amino acids. After removal of 3 bases from V and 7 bases from J, the junction contained 6 bases not matched to a gene. Germline assignment: CDR1 LNHDA and CDR2 SQIVND (reference sequence). The CDR3 DNA reads as TGTGCCAGTAGTATCGGACAGGTCTGGCAGCCCCAGCATTTT. It codes for CASSIGQVWQPQHF.

The chain links TRBV6-1 to TRBJ2-3; maybe TRBD2 (5 bases). From germline, CDR1 is MNHNS and CDR2 SASEGT. V dropped 6 bases and J dropped 4 bases, with 8 bases sitting between them. The CDR3 runs to 12 residues. CDR3 DNA sequence: TGTGCCAGCAGGGTACTAGCAGATACGCAGTATTTT. Translated: CASRVLADTQYF.

The CDR3 nucleotides are TGTGCCAGCAGCTTAGGGTCGGGACTAGCGGGAACCAATGAGCAGTTCTTC. Protein product: CASSLGSGLAGTNEQFF. The V and J genes are TRBV11-3 and TRBJ2-1, with 13 bases aligning to TRBD2. Per the germline V gene, CDR1 is SGHNT and CDR2 is YENEEA. The V segment lost 1 base and the J segment 6 bases; nucleotides outside the gene matches: 6. The CDR3 is made up of 17 amino acids.

V gene TRBV2 combines with J gene TRBJ1-4; D call uncertain. V lost 8 bases and J lost 5, with 18 bases in between. From germline, CDR1 is SNHLY and CDR2 FYNNEI. This CDR3 has 15 amino acids. CDR3 nucleotide sequence: TGTGCCAGCGGCAGAAATTCCGGGGTGAATGAAAAACTGTTTTTT. Amino acid sequence: CASGRNSGVNEKLFF. Together with reference TRBV2 and TRBJ1-4, the CDR3 gives the full variable domain: EPEVTQTPSHQVTQMGQEVILRCVPISNHLYFYWYRQILGQKVEFLVSFYNNEISEKSEIFDDQFSVERPDGSNFTLKIRSTKLEDSAMYFCASGRNSGVNEKLFFGSGTQLSVL.

This clone was observed a handful of times. This chain links TRBV30 with TRBJ2-2; 9 positions match TRBD2. The CDR3 runs to 14 residues. The J segment lost 3 bases and the V segment lost 6 bases, leaving 5 bases of the junction unmatched. Germline CDR1 and CDR2: GTSNPN and SVGIG (reference sequence). The CDR3, as DNA: TGTGCCTGCCCTGAGCGGGAGGACACCGGGGAGCTGTTTTTT. Translating it yields CACPEREDTGELFF.

By frequency in the sample, this clone is medium-sized. Here the CDR3 reads CASRDRTGGSYEQYF. CDR3 bases: TGTGCCAGCAGAGATCGGACAGGGGGTTCCTACGAGCAGTACTTC. The rearrangement uses TRBV6-6 and TRBJ2-7, with 10 bases lining up with TRBD1. Trimming removed 6 bases from V and 1 base from J; junction bases left unmatched: 6. The CDR3 extends over 15 amino acids. The germline V gene encodes CDR1 MNHNY and CDR2 SVGAGI (reference sequence).

The rearrangement uses TRBV28 and TRBJ1-1, with D unclear. This CDR3 comprises 13 residues. Per the germline V gene, CDR1 is MDHEN and CDR2 is SYDVKM. V lost 1 base and J lost 8, with 11 bases in between. The CDR3, as DNA: TGTGCCAGCAGTTTATCGGGGTCCGGCGAAGCTTTCTTT. It encodes CASSLSGSGEAFF.

This clone was observed a handful of times. V usage is TRBV6-6 and J usage is TRBJ2-5; D is perhaps TRBD2 (7 bases). The J call is uncertain, as TRBJ2-7 better fits the DNA end. This CDR3 region has 15 residues. Germline V lookup: CDR1 MNHNY, CDR2 SVGAGI (reference sequence). The CDR3 DNA reads TGTGCCAGCAGATTAGCGGCGGGGGCGGTCGACGAGCAGTACTTC. Translation: CASRLAAGAVDEQYF.

The chain is built from TRBV7-9 and TRBJ2-3; D gene ambiguous. The germline V and J ends were trimmed by 5 bases and 1 base, with 7 bases remaining between them. The germline gives CDR1 SEHNR, CDR2 FQNEAQ (reference sequence). The CDR3 runs to 13 residues. This CDR3 is CASSPQGTDTQYF. In DNA form, the CDR3 reads TGTGCCAGCAGCCCCCAGGGCACAGATACGCAGTATTTT. The complete variable domain, with remaining parts taken from reference TRBV7-9 and TRBJ2-3, reads DTGVSQNPRHKITKRGQNVTFRCDPISEHNRLYWYRQTLGQGPEFLTYFQNEAQLEKSRLLSDRFSAERPKGSFSTLEIQRTEQGDSAMYLCASSPQGTDTQYFGPGTRLTVL.

The chain couples TRBV5-1 to TRBJ1-1, with TRBD1 as a possible D gene (5 bases). The CDR3 covers 13 residues. Germline V CDR1 and CDR2: SGHRS, YFSETQ. V lost 6 bases, J lost 10 bases, and 19 bases lay in between. CDR3 loop: CASTRGGQGPAFF. CDR3 in DNA: TGCGCCAGCACCCGTGGCGGCCAGGGTCCAGCTTTCTTT.

The chain carries TRBV18 and TRBJ2-7; 8 bases are shared with TRBD1. CDR1 is KGHSH and CDR2 is LQKENI in the germline V gene. The CDR3 consists of 16 residues. V lost 0 bases and J lost 2; bases outside the gene matches: 6. The CDR3 loop is CASSPPGNRGAYEQYF. CDR3 nucleotides: TGTGCCAGCTCACCACCTGGTAACAGGGGGGCCTACGAGCAGTACTTC.

The chain couples TRBV6-1 to TRBJ1-2; D gene uncertain. Per germline, CDR1 MNHNS and CDR2 SASEGT. The CDR3 runs 13 residues. V was clipped by 4 bases and J by 4 bases, with 10 bases between them. The DNA for the CDR3 is TGTGCCAGCAGTGTCGACGGACTCTATGGCTACACCTTC. Amino acids: CASSVDGLYGYTF.

This chain links TRBV11-2 with TRBJ2-7, with 7 bases fitting TRBD2. CDR1 and CDR2 from the germline V gene are SGHAT and FQNNGV. The trim removed 0 bases at V and 4 bases at J, leaving 15 bases unmatched. The CDR3 totals 18 residues. CDR3 loop: CASSLEALAGSVGYEQYF. For the CDR3, the DNA is TGTGCCAGCAGCTTAGAGGCATTAGCGGGTAGCGTGGGATACGAGCAGTACTTC. Based on the CDR3 plus reference TRBV11-2 and TRBJ2-7, the full variable domain is EAGVAQSPRYKIIEKRQSVAFWCNPISGHATLYWYQQILGQGPKLLIQFQNNGVVDDSQLPKDRFSAERLKGVDSTLKIQPAKLEDSAVYLCASSLEALAGSVGYEQYFGPGTRLTVT.